A selection of T cell receptor beta chains follows, all from one sample in a study of cytomegalovirus exposure and HLA in healthy donors. Data came from immunoSEQ multiplex PCR; TCRdb stores just in-frame clones and leaves some out. The top ten clones hold about 0.47% of a sample with 200,000 to 250,000 clones, around 80% of them seen once. Sequencing was carried out using PBMCs. The source of these receptors is a boy aged 5-17 years in good health and CMV-seronegative. The conserved cysteine and the conserved F or W are not part of the CDR3 here. For some rows the clone size is stated as once, few or many, or as a class when expanded; others skip it.

clone size	CDR3 length	V gene	CDR3 protein
NA	12	TRBV7-9	ASSETGGPYEQY
NA	14	TRBV30	AWSGQGRASGNTIY
once	13	TRBV9	ASSPHGDRDEKLF
NA	13	TRBV5-1	ASSVDRVGNTEAF
NA	11	TRBV5-4	ASSEEGGSGYT
NA	11	TRBV2	ASSGQGNNEQY
NA	12	TRBV5-1	ASSSSPGTGVRT
NA	11	TRBV7-9	ASSATVDYGYT
few	13	TRBV2	ASSEGREAAYEQY
NA	13	TRBV27	ASSLIPGTRGEQY
NA	12	TRBV5-6	ASSLLGRNEKLF
few	11	TRBV19	ASSFRTRGEQY
NA	11	TRBV5-6	ASSSTVTQPQH
NA	14	TRBV9	ASSGRLAGGKNIQY
NA	12	TRBV7-9	ASSLAMQGSGYT
few	14	TRBV7-9	ASSRPFGGPDYGYT
NA	11	TRBV29-1	SVASGALTEAF
few	13	TRBV4-1	ASSQVGVSTDTQY
NA	11	TRBV7-8	ASSLGTSRGQY
NA	11	TRBV10-3	AISGYNSYEQY
NA	12	TRBV25-1	ASSERGGRDTQY
NA	11	TRBV2	ASSREPPGGYT
NA	11	TRBV5-6	ASSPPLAGGQY
few	12	TRBV7-9	ASSPGQGWSEAF
NA	12	TRBV13	ASSLGQGHYEQY
NA	11	TRBV11-3	ASSLEAHQPQH
few	13	TRBV9	ASSVRDRGPGELF
NA	12	TRBV5-5	ASSSPQGAGELF
NA	11	TRBV2	ASSENISNEQF
NA	13	TRBV9	ASSPLGQLNTEAF
NA	14	TRBV5-1	ASSPRQVLGANVLT
NA	13	TRBV6-6	ASSYSGTVQGTQY
NA	13	TRBV9	ASSAGLNPGNTIY
NA	14	TRBV30	AWRELTSGGGETQY
NA	14	TRBV6-4	ASSNVPGQGEDTQY
NA	11	TRBV30	AWTSGYQETQY
once	13	TRBV15	ATSRGAGGQETQY
NA	11	TRBV30	AWSQGVRNIQY
NA	14	TRBV27	ASTPGPREGAYEQY
NA	11	TRBV30	AWTSHSNTEAF
few	13	TRBV7-2	ASSLAGQGAYGYT
NA	11	TRBV30	AWLQGVGSPLH
NA	11	TRBV6-4	ASSRDIGNIQY
NA	9	TRBV29-1	SVEGRSEAF
NA	9	TRBV20-1	SAPDYNEQF
NA	14	TRBV5-1	ASSLNTGVSYNEQF
few	11	TRBV5-6	ASSLAPAGELF
few	12	TRBV10-3	AIRRTATGPEAF
few	12	TRBV2	ASSEGASYNEQF